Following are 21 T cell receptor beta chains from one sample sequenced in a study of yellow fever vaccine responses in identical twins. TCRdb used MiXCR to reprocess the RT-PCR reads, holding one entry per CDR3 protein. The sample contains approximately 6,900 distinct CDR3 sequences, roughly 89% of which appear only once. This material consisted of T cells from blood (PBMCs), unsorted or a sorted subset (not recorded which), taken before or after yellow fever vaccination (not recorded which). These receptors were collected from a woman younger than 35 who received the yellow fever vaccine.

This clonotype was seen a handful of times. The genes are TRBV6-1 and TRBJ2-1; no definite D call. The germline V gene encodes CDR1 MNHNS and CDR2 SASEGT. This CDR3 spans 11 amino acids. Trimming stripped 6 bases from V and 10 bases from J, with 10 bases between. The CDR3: CASRWKIEQFF. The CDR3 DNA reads TGTGCCAGCAGATGGAAGATCGAGCAGTTCTTC.

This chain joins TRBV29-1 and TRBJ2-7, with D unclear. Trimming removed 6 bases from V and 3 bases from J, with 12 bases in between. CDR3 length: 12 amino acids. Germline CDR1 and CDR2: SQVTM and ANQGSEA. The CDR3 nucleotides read TGCAGCGTCACCATTTCAGGCTACGAGCAGTACTTC. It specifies CSVTISGYEQYF.

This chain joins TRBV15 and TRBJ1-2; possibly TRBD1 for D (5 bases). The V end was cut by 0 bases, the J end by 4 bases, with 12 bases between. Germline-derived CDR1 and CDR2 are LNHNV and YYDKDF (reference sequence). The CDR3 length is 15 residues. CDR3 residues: CATSRDEGGTYGYTF. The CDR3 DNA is TGTGCCACCAGCAGAGATGAGGGAGGGACCTATGGCTACACCTTC.

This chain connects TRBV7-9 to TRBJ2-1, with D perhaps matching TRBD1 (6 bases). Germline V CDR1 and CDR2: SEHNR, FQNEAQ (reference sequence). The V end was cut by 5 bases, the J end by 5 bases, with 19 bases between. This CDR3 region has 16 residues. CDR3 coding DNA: TGTGCCAGCAGCCCGGTTGAGAGGACAGCGAACAATGAGCAGTTCTTC. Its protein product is CASSPVERTANNEQFF.

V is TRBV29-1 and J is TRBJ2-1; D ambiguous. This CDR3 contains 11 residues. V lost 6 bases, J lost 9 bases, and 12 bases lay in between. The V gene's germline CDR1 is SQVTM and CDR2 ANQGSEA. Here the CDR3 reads CSVPELGEQFF. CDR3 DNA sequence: TGCAGCGTCCCAGAACTTGGTGAGCAGTTCTTC.

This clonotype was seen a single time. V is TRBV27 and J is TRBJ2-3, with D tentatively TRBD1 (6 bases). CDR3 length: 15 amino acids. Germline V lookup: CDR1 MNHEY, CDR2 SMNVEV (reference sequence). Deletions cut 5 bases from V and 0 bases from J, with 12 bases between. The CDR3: CASSLAGESTDTQYF. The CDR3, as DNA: TGTGCCAGCAGTCTAGCAGGGGAGAGCACAGATACGCAGTATTTT.

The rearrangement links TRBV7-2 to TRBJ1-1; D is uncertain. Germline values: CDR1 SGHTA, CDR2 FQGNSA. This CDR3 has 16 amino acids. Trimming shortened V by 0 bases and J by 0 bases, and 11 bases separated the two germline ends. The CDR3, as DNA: TGTGCCAGCAGCTTAGCGCACGGGGTCATGAACACTGAAGCTTTCTTT. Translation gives CASSLAHGVMNTEAFF.

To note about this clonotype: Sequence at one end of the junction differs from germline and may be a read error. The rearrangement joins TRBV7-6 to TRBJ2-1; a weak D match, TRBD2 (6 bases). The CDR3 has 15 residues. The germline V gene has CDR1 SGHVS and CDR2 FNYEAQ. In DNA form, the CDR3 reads TGTGCCAGCAGCCTAGCGTCGGGGGTCGAGGATGAGCAGTTCTTC. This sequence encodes CASSLASGVEDEQFF.

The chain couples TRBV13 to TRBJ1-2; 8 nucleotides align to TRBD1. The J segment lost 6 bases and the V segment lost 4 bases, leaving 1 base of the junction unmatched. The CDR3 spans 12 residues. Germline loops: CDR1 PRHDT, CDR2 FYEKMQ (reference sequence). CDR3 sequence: CASSSTGDGYTF. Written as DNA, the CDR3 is TGTGCCAGCAGCTCGACAGGGGATGGCTACACCTTC.

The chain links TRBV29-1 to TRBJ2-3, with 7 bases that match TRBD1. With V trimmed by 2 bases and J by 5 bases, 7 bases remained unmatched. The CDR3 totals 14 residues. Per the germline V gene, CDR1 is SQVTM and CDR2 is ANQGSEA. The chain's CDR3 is CSVETGQAGDTQYF. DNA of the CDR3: TGCAGCGTTGAAACCGGACAGGCCGGAGATACGCAGTATTTT.

This CDR3 reads CSARDGYGSYF. CDR3 nucleotide sequence: TGCAGTGCTAGAGATGGGTATGGGTCGTACTTC. This chain links TRBV20-1 with TRBJ2-7; D is unresolved. With 0 bases removed from V and 12 bases from J, the gap between germline ends came to 12 bases. Germline V lookup: CDR1 DFQATT, CDR2 SNEGSKA (reference sequence). This CDR3 spans 11 amino acids.

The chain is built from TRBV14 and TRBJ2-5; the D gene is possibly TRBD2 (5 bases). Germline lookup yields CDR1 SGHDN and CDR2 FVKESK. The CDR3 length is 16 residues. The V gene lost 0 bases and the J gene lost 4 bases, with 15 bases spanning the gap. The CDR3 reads CASSQDRTRGVETQYF. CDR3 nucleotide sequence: TGTGCCAGCAGCCAAGACCGGACCCGGGGAGTAGAGACCCAGTACTTC. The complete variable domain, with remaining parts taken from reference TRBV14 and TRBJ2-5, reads EAGVTQFPSHSVIEKGQTVTLRCDPISGHDNLYWYRRVMGKEIKFLLHFVKESKQDESGMPNNRFLAERTGGTYSTLKVQPAELEDSGVYFCASSQDRTRGVETQYFGPGTRLLVL.

CDR3 DNA: TGCAGCGTTGATTTTTGGGGCGAGCAGTACTTC. It codes for CSVDFWGEQYF. V usage is TRBV29-1 and J usage is TRBJ2-7; D remains ambiguous. Germline V gene lookup returns CDR1 SQVTM and CDR2 ANQGSEA. Trimming stripped 3 bases from V and 6 bases from J, with 9 bases between. CDR3 length: 11 residues.

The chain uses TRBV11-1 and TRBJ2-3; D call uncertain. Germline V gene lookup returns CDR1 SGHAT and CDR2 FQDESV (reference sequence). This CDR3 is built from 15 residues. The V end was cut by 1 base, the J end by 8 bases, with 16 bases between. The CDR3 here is CASSLEGASGGTQYF. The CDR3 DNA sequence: TGTGCCAGCAGCTTAGAAGGTGCCTCCGGTGGTACGCAGTATTTT. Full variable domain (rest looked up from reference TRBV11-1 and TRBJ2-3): EAEVAQSPRYKITEKSQAVAFWCDPISGHATLYWYRQILGQGPELLVQFQDESVVDDSQLPKDRFSAERLKGVDSTLKIQPAELGDSAMYLCASSLEGASGGTQYFGPGTRLTVL.

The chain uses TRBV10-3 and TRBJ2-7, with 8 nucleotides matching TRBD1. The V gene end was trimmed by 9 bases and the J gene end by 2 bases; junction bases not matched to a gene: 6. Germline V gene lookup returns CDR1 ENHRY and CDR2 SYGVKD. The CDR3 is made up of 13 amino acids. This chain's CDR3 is CAILVQGAYEQYF. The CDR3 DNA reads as TGTGCCATTCTAGTACAGGGGGCCTACGAGCAGTACTTC.

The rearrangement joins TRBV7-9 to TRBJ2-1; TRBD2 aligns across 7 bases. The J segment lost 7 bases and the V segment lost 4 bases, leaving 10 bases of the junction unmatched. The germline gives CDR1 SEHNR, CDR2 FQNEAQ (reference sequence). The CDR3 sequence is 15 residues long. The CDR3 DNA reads TGTGCCAGCAGCTCTACCGGACTAGTTGATAATGAGCAGTTCTTC. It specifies CASSSTGLVDNEQFF.

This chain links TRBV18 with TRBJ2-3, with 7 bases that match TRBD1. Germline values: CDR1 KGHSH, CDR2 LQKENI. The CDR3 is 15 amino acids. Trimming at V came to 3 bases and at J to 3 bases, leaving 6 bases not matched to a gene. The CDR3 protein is CASSPTPDRTDTQYF. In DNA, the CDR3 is TGTGCCAGCTCACCCACTCCGGACAGGACAGATACGCAGTATTTT.

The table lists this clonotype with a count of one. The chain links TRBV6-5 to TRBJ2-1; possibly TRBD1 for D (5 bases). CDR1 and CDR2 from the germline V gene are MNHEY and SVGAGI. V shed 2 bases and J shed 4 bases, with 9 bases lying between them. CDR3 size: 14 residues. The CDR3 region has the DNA TGTGCCAGCAGTTACCAAGGGGATTACAATGAGCAGTTCTTC. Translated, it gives CASSYQGDYNEQFF.

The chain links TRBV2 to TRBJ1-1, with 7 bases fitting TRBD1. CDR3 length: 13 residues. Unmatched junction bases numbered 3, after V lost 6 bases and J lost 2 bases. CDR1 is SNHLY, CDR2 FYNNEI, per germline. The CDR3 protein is CASRYRGNTEAFF. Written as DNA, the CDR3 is TGTGCCAGCAGGTACAGGGGTAACACTGAAGCTTTCTTT.

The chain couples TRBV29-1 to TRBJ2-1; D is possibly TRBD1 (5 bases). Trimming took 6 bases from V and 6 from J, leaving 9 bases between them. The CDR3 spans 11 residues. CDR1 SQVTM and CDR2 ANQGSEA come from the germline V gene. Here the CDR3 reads CSVADSNEQFF. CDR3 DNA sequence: TGCAGCGTCGCCGACAGCAATGAGCAGTTCTTC.

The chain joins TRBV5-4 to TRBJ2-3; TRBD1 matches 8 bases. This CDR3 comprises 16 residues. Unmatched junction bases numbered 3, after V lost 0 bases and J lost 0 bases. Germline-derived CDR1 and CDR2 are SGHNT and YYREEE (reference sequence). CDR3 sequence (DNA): TGTGCCAGCAGCTTGGTGACAGGGGAGAGCACAGATACGCAGTATTTT. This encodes CASSLVTGESTDTQYF.